This record covers a single T cell receptor beta chain. Its antigen is still unknown. This record belongs to a study of cytotoxic CD8 clonotypes in ibrutinib-treated CLL. Findings and caveats of the study: Few clonotypes were public, and these shrank or held steady under treatment.

TCRdb's table, derived via immunoSEQ multiplex PCR, lists solely in-frame clones and lacks some. The sample carries 100,000 to 150,000 clones, 80% to 90% recorded once. CDR3 length equals 15 residues. CDR1 SGHTA and CDR2 FQGNSA come from the germline V gene. The V end was cut by 3 bases, the J end by 0 bases, with 10 bases between. The sequencing here drew on PBMCs, taken after 24 months of ibrutinib treatment. The chain carries TRBV7-2 and TRBJ2-3, with D uncertain. The sequence derives from a human donor with chronic lymphocytic leukemia. The CDR3 sequence: CASSFQLRSTDTQYF. CDR3 coding DNA: TGTGCCAGCAGCTTCCAGCTCCGGAGCACAGATACGCAGTATTTT.